The text below deals with one TCR beta chain. The antigen remains unidentified. Trimming pared 4 bases from V and 0 bases from J, leaving 10 bases between. Germline lookup yields CDR1 SGHRS and CDR2 YFSETQ. The CDR3 has 14 amino acids. These data are taken from a study of cytomegalovirus exposure and HLA in healthy donors. General study findings and limits: In the 120 validation repertoires, about 94% of cluster scores exceeded 0, per a later analysis.

Clones were read by immunoSEQ multiplex PCR, and TCRdb kept only the in-frame ones, dropping some. This repertoire shows 90,000 or so clones, approximately 96% found once; its top ten account for 0.78%. The source material was PBMCs. The chain is built from TRBV5-1 and TRBJ1-2; D perhaps matches TRBD1 (5 bases). The sequence was collected from a man between 18 and 35 years old in good health and CMV-seronegative. CDR3 sequence: CASSMTETNYGYTF. The CDR3 region has the DNA TGCGCCAGCAGCATGACAGAGACTAACTATGGCTACACCTTC.